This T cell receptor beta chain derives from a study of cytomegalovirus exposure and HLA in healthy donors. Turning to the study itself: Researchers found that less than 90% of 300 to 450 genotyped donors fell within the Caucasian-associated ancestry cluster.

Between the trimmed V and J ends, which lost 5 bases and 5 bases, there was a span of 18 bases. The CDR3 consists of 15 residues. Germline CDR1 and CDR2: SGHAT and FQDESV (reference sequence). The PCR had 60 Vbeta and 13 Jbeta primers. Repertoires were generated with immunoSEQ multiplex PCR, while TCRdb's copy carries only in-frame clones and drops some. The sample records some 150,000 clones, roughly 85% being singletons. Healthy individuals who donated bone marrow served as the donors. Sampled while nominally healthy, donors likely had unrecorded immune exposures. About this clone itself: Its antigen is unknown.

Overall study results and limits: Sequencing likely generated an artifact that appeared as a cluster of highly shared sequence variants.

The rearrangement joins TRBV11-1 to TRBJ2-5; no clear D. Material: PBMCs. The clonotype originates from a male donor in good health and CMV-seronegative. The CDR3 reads CASSPRGQRWETQYF. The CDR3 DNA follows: TGTGCCAGCAGCCCGAGAGGCCAACGGTGGGAGACCCAGTACTTC. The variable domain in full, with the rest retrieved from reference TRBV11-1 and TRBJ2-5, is EAEVAQSPRYKITEKSQAVAFWCDPISGHATLYWYRQILGQGPELLVQFQDESVVDDSQLPKDRFSAERLKGVDSTLKIQPAELGDSAMYLCASSPRGQRWETQYFGPGTRLLVL.